This passage covers 8 T cell receptor beta chains from one sample sequenced in a study of T cells expressing NK-cell markers. Following a re-call of the 5' RACE reads, TCRdb has one entry per CDR3 protein and lacks DNA. Here the sample table reports 550,000 to 600,000 distinct CDR3 sequences. The specimen sequenced was blood T cells: a sorted CD56 or NKG2C T cell subset, CD4+ or CD8+ T cells, or bulk PBMC T cells (not recorded which). Every receptor here comes from a man aged 18 to 30 in good health.

V is TRBV20-1 and J is TRBJ2-3; TCRdb's D gene call, TRBD2, goes unchecked for lack of DNA. There are 19 residues in the CDR3. Looked up from germline, CDR1 is DFQATT and CDR2 is SNEGSKA (reference sequence). CDR3 amino acids: CSARDPKRLAGSSTDTQYF.

The chain is built from TRBV5-1 and TRBJ2-3; TCRdb reports TRBD2, a call that lacks DNA to check it against. There are 21 residues in the CDR3. CDR1 and CDR2 (germline): SGHRS, YFSETQ. The CDR3 loop is CASSIHPAASGIIASTDTQYF.

This chain's CDR3 is CASSSFRDEQFF. The chain links TRBV5-1 to TRBJ2-1. The CDR3 extends over 12 amino acids. The germline V gene has CDR1 SGHRS and CDR2 YFSETQ.

This chain links TRBV30 with TRBJ2-3; TCRdb's D call, TRBD2, is unchecked because there is no DNA. The CDR3 is made up of 13 amino acids. Germline V CDR1 and CDR2: GTSNPN, SVGIG (reference sequence). CDR3 sequence: CAWSRDLQDTQYF.

The chain links TRBV7-2 to TRBJ2-3; TCRdb lists TRBD1, though no DNA is available to test this call. This CDR3 is 12 amino acids long. Germline V gives CDR1 SGHTA, CDR2 FQGNSA. The chain's CDR3 is CASSPRLGTQYF.

The CDR3 protein is CSAGHPAGVGYNEQFF. The genes are TRBV20-1 and TRBJ2-1; lacking DNA, the TRBD2 call made by TCRdb goes unchecked. Germline values: CDR1 DFQATT, CDR2 SNEGSKA (reference sequence). The CDR3 totals 16 residues.

The chain has TRBV12-3 or TRBV12-4 and TRBJ1-1; TCRdb's D gene call, TRBD1, goes unchecked for lack of DNA. The CDR3 is 13 amino acids. The CDR3 here is CASSLPQANEAFF.

CDR3: CASSQDLLRTSGRKGSTDTQYF. The chain couples TRBV4-2 to TRBJ2-3; absent DNA, TCRdb's TRBD2 call cannot be checked. The germline CDR1 and CDR2 sequences are LGHNA and YNFKEQ. CDR3 size: 22 residues.